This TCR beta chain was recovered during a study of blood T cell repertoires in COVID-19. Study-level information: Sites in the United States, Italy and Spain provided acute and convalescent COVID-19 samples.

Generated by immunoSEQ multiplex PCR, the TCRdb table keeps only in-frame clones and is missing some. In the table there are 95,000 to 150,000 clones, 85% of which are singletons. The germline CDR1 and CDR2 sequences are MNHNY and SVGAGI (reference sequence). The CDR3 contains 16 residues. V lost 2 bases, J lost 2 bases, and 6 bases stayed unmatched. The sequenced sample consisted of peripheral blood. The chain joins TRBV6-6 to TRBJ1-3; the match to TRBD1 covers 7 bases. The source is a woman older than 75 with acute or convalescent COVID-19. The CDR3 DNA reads TGTGCCAGCAGTTACGACCCCGGACAGGCTGGAAACACCATATATTTT. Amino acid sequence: CASSYDPGQAGNTIYF.